This TCR beta chain derives from a study of shared clonotypes between healthy human individuals. Trimming stripped 4 bases from V and 5 bases from J, with 11 bases between. The CDR3 is 13 amino acids. Germline CDR1 SNHLY, CDR2 FYNNEI. Unsorted PBMC DNA was sequenced on ten immunoSEQ deep assay plates. Libraries were prepared by immunoSEQ multiplex PCR; TCRdb keeps only in-frame clonotypes and omits some of them. The repertoire holds some 96,000 clones, with around 47% as singletons. As to this clone: Its antigen remains unknown.

The donors, all of them Caucasian adults, lived in Nashville, Tennessee. Study-wide points: The study sampled only blood, and tissue repertoires likely differ. Only a few donors were included, so the genetic and exposure-history diversity represented was limited.

This TCR came from a woman between 35 and 50 years old in good health. Some clones in this sample may be carry-over from other donors' samples. This rearrangement joins TRBV2 to TRBJ1-1; D call uncertain. The source material was PBMCs. The CDR3 region is CASSANSGTEAFF. For the CDR3, the DNA is TGTGCCAGCAGTGCGAACAGTGGGACTGAAGCTTTCTTT.